These 26 T cell receptor beta chains originate from one sample sequenced in a study of blood T cell repertoires in COVID-19. The assay was immunoSEQ multiplex PCR, and TCRdb's table has in-frame clones only and misses some. The table lists 180,000 or so clones, more than 75% of them singletons. Input material: PBMCs or T cells enriched from blood (not recorded which). Receptor source: a man in his 60s who had been exposed to COVID-19.

This chain links TRBV28 with TRBJ2-5; weak D call: TRBD2 (5 bases). The CDR3 totals 14 residues. V lost 3 bases to trimming and J lost 6 bases, with 14 bases between them. The germline V gene encodes CDR1 MDHEN and CDR2 SYDVKM. This chain's CDR3 is CASSFFGMTQTQYF. In DNA form, the CDR3 reads TGTGCCAGCAGTTTTTTCGGGATGACACAGACCCAGTACTTC.

The chain has TRBV2 and TRBJ2-3, with 14 bases matching TRBD2. The CDR3 length is 19 residues. Germline V gene lookup returns CDR1 SNHLY and CDR2 FYNNEI. V trimming: 4 bases; J trimming: 6 bases; junction bases outside the gene matches: 15. The CDR3 nucleotides are TGTGCCAGCAGTGTGAGGACTAGCGGGAGGATCCCCGTTTTGGATACGCAGTATTTT. It yields the protein CASSVRTSGRIPVLDTQYF.

The chain uses TRBV19 and TRBJ1-2, with unresolved D. The CDR3 loop spans 13 amino acids. Germline V gene data show CDR1 as LNHDA and CDR2 as SQIVND (reference sequence). Trimming cost V 6 bases and J 8 bases, with 16 bases left between them. The CDR3 nucleotides are TGTGCCAGTAGCAACACAGATGGGTTGGGCTACACCTTC. Amino acid sequence: CASSNTDGLGYTF.

The V gene is TRBV28, the J gene TRBJ1-6; unclear D gene. V was cut by 5 bases and J by 7 bases, with 6 bases left in between. Germline V lookup: CDR1 MDHEN, CDR2 SYDVKM. The CDR3 totals 12 residues. The DNA of the CDR3 is TGTGCCAGCAGTGCTCTAAATTCACCCCTCCACTTT. Protein: CASSALNSPLHF.

The chain recombines TRBV7-2 with TRBJ2-1; D might be TRBD2 (5 bases). V was shortened by 0 bases and J by 5 bases, with 14 bases between the two germline ends. The CDR3 totals 16 residues. Germline CDR1 is SGHTA and CDR2 is FQGNSA. Written as DNA, the CDR3 is TGTGCCAGCAGCTTAGCGGTGTTGAGGGTCCACAATGAGCAGTTCTTC. Its protein is CASSLAVLRVHNEQFF.

The chain links TRBV2 to TRBJ1-6, with D tentatively TRBD1 (5 bases). This CDR3 has 15 amino acids. Between the trimmed V and J ends, which lost 4 bases and 0 bases, there was a span of 7 bases. From germline, CDR1 is SNHLY and CDR2 FYNNEI. The DNA for the CDR3 is TGTGCCAGCAGTGGTCAGGGCTCCTATAATTCACCCCTCCACTTT. It specifies CASSGQGSYNSPLHF. Using reference TRBV2 and TRBJ1-6 for the parts outside the CDR3, the full variable domain is EPEVTQTPSHQVTQMGQEVILRCVPISNHLYFYWYRQILGQKVEFLVSFYNNEISEKSEIFDDQFSVERPDGSNFTLKIRSTKLEDSAMYFCASSGQGSYNSPLHFGNGTRLTVT.

The V gene is TRBV30, the J gene TRBJ2-1; 8 bases are a match to TRBD2. J lost 9 bases, V lost 4 bases, and 8 bases had no gene match. This CDR3 has 13 amino acids. Germline CDR1 reads GTSNPN; CDR2 reads SVGIG (reference sequence). Here the CDR3 reads CAWTLRGGGEQFF. The CDR3 nucleotides are TGTGCCTGGACCCTACGGGGGGGAGGTGAGCAGTTCTTC.

This chain links TRBV24-1 with TRBJ2-3, with D perhaps TRBD2 (6 bases). This CDR3 contains 17 residues. Trimming took off 6 bases at V and 1 base at J, with 19 bases between the two ends. From germline, CDR1 is KGHDR and CDR2 SFDVKD. CDR3 in amino acids: CATSNILESGGTDTQYF. As DNA, the CDR3 is TGTGCCACCAGTAACATACTCGAGTCGGGAGGCACAGATACGCAGTATTTT.

For the CDR3, the DNA is TGCGCCAGCAGCGTTCTGGCGGGGGGACAAGAGACCCAGTACTTC. Translated, it gives CASSVLAGGQETQYF. The chain uses TRBV5-1 and TRBJ2-5; 8 nucleotides agree with TRBD2. From germline, CDR1 is SGHRS and CDR2 YFSETQ. CDR3 length: 15 residues. J lost 2 bases, V lost 4 bases, and 7 bases had no gene match.

The chain is built from TRBV19 and TRBJ1-3; D gene uncertain. Trimming removed 3 bases at V and 4 bases at J, with 7 bases between. The CDR3 is 13 amino acids. CDR1 is LNHDA, CDR2 SQIVND, per germline (reference sequence). This CDR3 is CASSIFPGNTIYF. In nucleotides, the CDR3 is TGTGCCAGTAGTATCTTTCCGGGAAACACCATATATTTT.

This clone was recorded at least ten times. The chain uses TRBV25-1 and TRBJ1-1, with TRBD1 identical over 9 bases. V shed 7 bases, J shed 3 bases, and the junction held 6 bases outside the gene matches. The V gene's germline CDR1 is MGHDK and CDR2 SYGVNS. This CDR3 has 14 amino acids. CDR3 coding DNA: TGTGCCAGCAAACAGGACAGGGGATACACTGAAGCTTTCTTT. Translation: CASKQDRGYTEAFF.

The chain employs TRBV27 and TRBJ2-1, with D perhaps matching TRBD2 (5 bases). This CDR3 region has 13 residues. Germline V lookup: CDR1 MNHEY, CDR2 SMNVEV (reference sequence). The germline V and J ends were trimmed by 4 bases and 6 bases, with 10 bases remaining between them. CDR3: CASSSGRVNEQFF. DNA of the CDR3: TGTGCCAGCAGTTCGGGGAGAGTCAATGAGCAGTTCTTC.

The J gene is TRBJ1-6, the V gene TRBV30, with D possibly TRBD1 on 6 matching bases. The CDR3 has 14 residues. CDR1 is GTSNPN, CDR2 SVGIG, per germline (reference sequence). V was trimmed by 3 bases and J by 6 bases, leaving 12 bases between them. The CDR3 DNA is TGTGCCTGGAGGATGGGGGGGCGTAATTCACCCCTCCACTTT. This gives the protein CAWRMGGRNSPLHF.

The chain carries TRBV9 and TRBJ1-1; 9 positions agree with TRBD1. J gave up 2 bases and V 2 bases, and 4 bases lay outside the gene matches. The CDR3 covers 15 residues. Looked up from germline, CDR1 is SGDLS and CDR2 is YYNGEE. CDR3 region: CASSVTGGDNTEAFF. The CDR3 DNA sequence: TGTGCCAGCAGCGTCACAGGGGGCGATAACACTGAAGCTTTCTTT.

The chain carries TRBV3-1 (or the pseudogene TRBV3-2) and TRBJ2-1; weak D call: TRBD2 (5 bases). The germline gives CDR1 LGHDT, CDR2 YNNKEL (reference sequence). There are 14 residues in the CDR3. Trimming shortened V by 4 bases and J by 7 bases, and 14 bases separated the two germline ends. The CDR3 is CASSPPLGRNEQFF. CDR3 nucleotides: TGTGCCAGCAGCCCACCACTAGGACGGAATGAGCAGTTCTTC.

This sequence joins TRBV5-4 and TRBJ2-7; 14 bases map to TRBD2. Germline V gene data show CDR1 as SGHNT and CDR2 as YYREEE (reference sequence). The CDR3 is 15 amino acids. With 3 bases clipped from V and 7 bases from J, the junction kept 6 bases outside the gene matches. Here the CDR3 reads CASSWGLAGEREQYF. Here the CDR3 DNA reads TGTGCCAGCAGCTGGGGACTAGCGGGAGAGCGGGAGCAGTACTTC.

This chain uses TRBV7-9 with TRBJ2-6; possible D gene TRBD2, 7 bases. CDR1 SEHNR and CDR2 FQNEAQ come from the germline V gene (reference sequence). Trimming removed 4 bases at V and 2 bases at J, with 12 bases between. The CDR3 extends over 16 amino acids. The CDR3 coding sequence is TGTGCCAGCAGCTCCTGGGGGGGGCCTGGGGCCAACGTCCTGACTTTC. Translation gives CASSSWGGPGANVLTF. Variable domain in full (rest from reference TRBV7-9 and TRBJ2-6): DTGVSQNPRHKITKRGQNVTFRCDPISEHNRLYWYRQTLGQGPEFLTYFQNEAQLEKSRLLSDRFSAERPKGSFSTLEIQRTEQGDSAMYLCASSSWGGPGANVLTFGAGSRLTVL.

The chain combines TRBV10-3 with TRBJ1-3; D is ambiguous. The CDR3 runs 12 residues. Trimming took off 6 bases at V and 3 bases at J, with 6 bases between the two ends. The V gene's germline CDR1 is ENHRY and CDR2 SYGVKD. CDR3: CAIRTYGNTIYF. CDR3 sequence (DNA): TGTGCCATCAGGACTTATGGAAACACCATATATTTT.

The chain couples TRBV29-1 to TRBJ2-7; TRBD1 might be the D (6 bases). This CDR3 contains 13 residues. Trimming took 7 bases from V and 1 from J, leaving 14 bases between them. CDR1 and CDR2 from the germline V gene are SQVTM and ANQGSEA. The CDR3 here is CSATGGASYEQYF. The CDR3 DNA sequence: TGCAGCGCGACTGGGGGCGCGTCCTACGAGCAGTACTTC.

The chain links TRBV19 to TRBJ1-1, with a weak D call TRBD1 (5 bases). V lost 5 bases and J lost 5, with 15 bases in between. The CDR3 is 14 residues long. Germline V gene data show CDR1 as LNHDA and CDR2 as SQIVND (reference sequence). CDR3 loop: CASSSIGGRTEAFF. The CDR3 DNA follows: TGTGCCAGTAGTTCGATCGGGGGGAGGACTGAAGCTTTCTTT.

This clone was detected a few times. The chain combines TRBV6-2 or TRBV6-3 with TRBJ2-7; 8 positions agree with TRBD2. Trimming cost V 5 bases and J 6 bases; bases outside gene matches: 9. Looked up from germline, CDR1 is MNHEY and CDR2 is SVGEGT. This CDR3 comprises 14 residues. Written as DNA, the CDR3 is TGTGCCAGCAGTCCGACCGGGACTAGAGGCGAGCAGTACTTC. It yields the protein CASSPTGTRGEQYF.

The chain is built from TRBV5-4 and TRBJ2-3; D is possibly TRBD2 (6 bases). This CDR3 contains 17 residues. Germline CDR1 is SGHNT and CDR2 is YYREEE (reference sequence). V was pared by 3 bases and J by 5 bases, with 22 bases between. The CDR3 is CASSSPGLTEGGDTQYF. The DNA of the CDR3 is TGTGCCAGCAGCTCTCCGGGACTCACAGAAGGTGGAGATACGCAGTATTTT.

V is TRBV30 and J is TRBJ2-3; D possibly corresponds to TRBD2 (5 bases). Germline V gene lookup returns CDR1 GTSNPN and CDR2 SVGIG (reference sequence). The CDR3 contains 12 residues. V was clipped by 4 bases and J by 3 bases, with 8 bases between them. CDR3 nucleotide sequence: TGTGCCTGGATGGTAGCGACAGATACGCAGTATTTT. This gives the protein CAWMVATDTQYF.

This chain joins TRBV28 and TRBJ1-2; tentative D call: TRBD1 (6 bases). Germline CDR1 reads MDHEN; CDR2 reads SYDVKM. Deletions cut 4 bases from V and 8 bases from J, with 17 bases between. The CDR3 contains 14 residues. CDR3: CASSSPGGARGYTF. CDR3 sequence (DNA): TGTGCCAGCAGTTCCCCTGGGGGGGCACGGGGCTACACCTTC.

The chain couples TRBV12-3 or TRBV12-4 to TRBJ1-2, with D possibly being TRBD1 (5 bases). The CDR3 has 12 amino acids. The V end lost 5 bases, the J end lost 8 bases, and 12 bases lay between the germline ends. Here the CDR3 reads CASSDPREGYTF. CDR3 nucleotides: TGTGCCAGCAGTGACCCCAGGGAAGGCTACACCTTC.

The chain links TRBV10-1 to TRBJ2-3, with a weak D call TRBD2 (6 bases). Deletions cut 2 bases from V and 3 bases from J, with 12 bases between. CDR3 length: 15 residues. Looked up from germline, CDR1 is WNHNN and CDR2 is SYGVQD (reference sequence). CDR3 coding DNA: TGCGCCAGCAGTGAGACTGCGGACTATACAGATACGCAGTATTTT. This codes for CASSETADYTDTQYF.